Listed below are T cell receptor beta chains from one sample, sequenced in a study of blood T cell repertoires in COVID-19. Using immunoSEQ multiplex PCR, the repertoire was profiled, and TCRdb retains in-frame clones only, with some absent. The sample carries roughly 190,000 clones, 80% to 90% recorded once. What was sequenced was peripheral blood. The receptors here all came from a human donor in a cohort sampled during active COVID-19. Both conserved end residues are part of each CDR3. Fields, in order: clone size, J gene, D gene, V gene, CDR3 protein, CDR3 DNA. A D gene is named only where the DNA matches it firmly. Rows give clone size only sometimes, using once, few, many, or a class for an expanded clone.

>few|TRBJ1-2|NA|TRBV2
CASSGDSKGHGYTF
TGTGCCAGCTCTGGGGACTCCAAAGGCCATGGCTACACCTTC
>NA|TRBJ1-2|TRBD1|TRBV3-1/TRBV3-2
CASSRGQGAHGYTF
TGTGCCAGCAGCCGAGGACAGGGGGCCCATGGCTACACCTTC
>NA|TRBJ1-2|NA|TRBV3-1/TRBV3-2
CASSQNSNAGGYTF
TGTGCCAGCAGCCAAAACAGCAACGCAGGAGGCTACACCTTC
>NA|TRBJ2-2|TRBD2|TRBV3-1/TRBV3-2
CASSLTAGGSAGELFF
TGTGCCAGCAGCCTTACGGCGGGAGGATCCGCCGGGGAGCTGTTTTTT
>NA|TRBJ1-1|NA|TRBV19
CASSFRQRNTEAFF
TGTGCCAGTAGTTTCCGACAGCGGAACACTGAAGCTTTCTTT
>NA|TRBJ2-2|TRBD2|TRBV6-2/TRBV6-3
CASSGLAGFSNTGELFF
TGTGCCAGCAGTGGACTAGCGGGGTTCTCGAACACCGGGGAGCTGTTTTTT
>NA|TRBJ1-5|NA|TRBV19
CASSIERGFRGFSNQPQHF
TGTGCCAGTAGTATAGAGAGGGGGTTCCGGGGATTTAGCAATCAGCCCCAGCATTTT
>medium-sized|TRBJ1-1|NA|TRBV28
CASSSYRRTEAFF
TGTGCCAGCAGTTCGTATCGCCGGACTGAAGCTTTCTTT
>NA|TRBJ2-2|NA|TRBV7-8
CASSLLGELFF
TGTGCCAGCAGCTTACTGGGGGAGCTGTTTTTT
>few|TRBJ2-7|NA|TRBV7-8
CASSPRASYEQYF
TGTGCCAGCAGCCCCCGAGCGTCCTACGAGCAGTACTTC
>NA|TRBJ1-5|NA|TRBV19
CASSIQGTQPQHF
TGTGCCAGTAGTATACAGGGCACGCAGCCCCAGCATTTT
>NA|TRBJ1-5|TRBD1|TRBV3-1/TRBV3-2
CASSQDNRGGNQPQHF
TGTGCCAGCAGCCAAGACAACAGGGGCGGCAATCAGCCCCAGCATTTT
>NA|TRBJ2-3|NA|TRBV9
CASSVRGLGGGVNTDTQYF
TGTGCCAGCAGCGTAAGAGGTCTGGGGGGGGGCGTGAACACAGATACGCAGTATTTT
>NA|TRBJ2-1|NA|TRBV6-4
CASRRDWWNDEQFF
TGTGCCAGCAGACGGGACTGGTGGAATGACGAGCAGTTCTTC
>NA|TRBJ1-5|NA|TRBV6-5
CASSLARSQPQHF
TGTGCCAGCAGTCTCGCCCGGAGTCAGCCCCAGCATTTT
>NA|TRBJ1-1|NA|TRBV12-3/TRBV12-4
CASSLEGNTEAFF
TGTGCCAGCAGTTTGGAGGGAAACACTGAAGCTTTCTTT
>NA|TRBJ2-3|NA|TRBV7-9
CASSPIRDNTDTQYF
TGTGCCAGCAGCCCGATCCGGGACAACACAGATACGCAGTATTTT
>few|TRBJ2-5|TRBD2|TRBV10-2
CASRRGVGETQYF
TGCGCCAGCAGGCGGGGGGTGGGGGAGACCCAGTACTTC